Listed below are T cell receptor beta chains from one sample, sequenced in a study of OX40 agonist ivuxolimab in advanced cancers. Assay used: immunoSEQ multiplex PCR; TCRdb lists only in-frame clones, some missing. The table lists about 50,000 clones, around 86% of them singletons. Sequencing was performed on CD4+ or CD8+ T cells sorted from blood, taken in a trial of the OX40 agonist ivuxolimab. The receptors derive from an adult with an advanced solid tumor such as melanoma, head and neck, liver or kidney cancer. Each CDR3 is given with its conserved first and last residue. A D gene is named only where the DNA matches it firmly. The listing skips clone size in some rows; elsewhere it reads once, few, many or a size class.

once	TRBJ1-3	TRBV5-5	.	CASSFGEFRRGNTIYF	TGTGCCAGCAGCTTTGGAGAATTTCGGCGAGGAAACACCATATATTTT
.	TRBJ2-7	TRBV5-1	.	CASSFGARAGEQYF	TGCGCCAGCAGTTTTGGGGCCAGGGCGGGGGAGCAGTACTTC
.	TRBJ1-4	TRBV29-1	.	CSGRRTVINEKLFF	TGCAGCGGGAGGAGGACAGTGATAAATGAAAAACTGTTTTTT
.	TRBJ2-7	TRBV6-7	TRBD2	CASSSRLAFLLTYEQYF	TGTGCCAGCAGTTCCAGACTAGCGTTCCTACTCACCTACGAGCAGTACTTC
once	TRBJ1-2	TRBV7-2	TRBD1	CASSVQGANYGYTF	TGTGCCAGCAGCGTACAGGGGGCTAACTATGGCTACACCTTC
.	TRBJ2-2	TRBV7-9	.	CASSLGAGGGELFF	TGTGCCAGCAGCTTAGGTGCAGGAGGCGGGGAGCTGTTTTTT
medium-sized	TRBJ1-5	TRBV29-1	TRBD1	CSVAGQGNQPQHF	TGCAGCGTTGCGGGACAGGGCAATCAGCCCCAGCATTTT
.	TRBJ2-7	TRBV4-2	TRBD2	CASSQGLAGAYEQYF	TGTGCCAGCAGCCAAGGACTAGCGGGAGCCTACGAGCAGTACTTC
.	TRBJ1-3	TRBV7-3	.	CASSSGLQGSGNTIYF	TGTGCCAGCAGTTCTGGACTACAGGGCTCTGGAAACACCATATATTTT
.	TRBJ2-2	TRBV5-1	.	CASSLGDDNTGELFF	TGCGCCAGCAGCTTGGGGGACGACAACACCGGGGAGCTGTTTTTT
.	TRBJ1-5	TRBV15	.	CATSRAPVGSNQPQHF	TGTGCCACCAGCAGAGCCCCAGTGGGGAGCAATCAGCCCCAGCATTTT
.	TRBJ1-4	TRBV7-8	TRBD1	CASSKQGAATNEKLFF	TGTGCCAGCAGCAAGCAGGGGGCCGCAACTAATGAAAAACTGTTTTTT
.	TRBJ2-7	TRBV5-1	TRBD1	CASSLGQGGYEQYF	TGCGCCAGCAGCCTGGGACAGGGTGGGTACGAGCAGTACTTC
.	TRBJ2-1	TRBV27	TRBD2	CASSLVVSGSGDEQFF	TGTGCCAGCAGTTTAGTGGTTAGCGGGAGTGGAGATGAGCAGTTCTTC
.	TRBJ1-2	TRBV5-1	TRBD1	CASSLGQGDGYTF	TGCGCCAGCAGCTTGGGACAGGGGGATGGCTACACCTTC
once	TRBJ2-3	TRBV7-2	.	CASSLLGGTDTQYF	TGTGCCAGCAGCTTACTAGGCGGCACAGATACGCAGTATTTT